This T cell receptor (beta chain) comes out of a study of CD8 T cells in Susac syndrome. Points on this clonotype: What it binds is unknown.

Study results and limitations: Susac-specific public clones found in total CD8+ repertoires numbered approximately 15, and those in CD8+ TEMRA repertoires numbered five.

Reverse transcription used roughly 0.5 to 1 ug RNA and random hexamers. Amplification of TCR beta CDR3 was carried out by immunoSEQ multiplex PCR, which covered 54 Vbeta and 13 Jbeta segments. TCRdb fed the immunoSEQ multiplex PCR reads into MiXCR, producing one record per CDR3 protein. The data show approximately 87,000 distinct CDR3 sequences, about 96% seen once. TEMRA cells were FACS-enriched, with CD8+ and CD4+ T cells isolated negatively. V trimming: 7 bases; J trimming: 5 bases; junction bases outside the gene matches: 12. The CDR3 runs to 15 residues. Germline V gene data show CDR1 as SQVTM and CDR2 as ANQGSEA.

Source material: CD8+ T cells from PBMCs. The clonotype was recovered from a human donor with Susac syndrome. The rearrangement links TRBV29-1 to TRBJ2-1; 9 bases are a match to TRBD1. CDR3 DNA: TGCAGCGCACTAAGGGGGACAGGGACTCACAATGAGCAGTTCTTC. Translation gives CSALRGTGTHNEQFF.